This T cell receptor (beta chain) was identified in a study of cytomegalovirus exposure and HLA in healthy donors. CDR3 length: 15 residues. Germline V gives CDR1 MNHEY, CDR2 SVGAGI. Trimming at V came to 11 bases and at J to 9 bases, leaving 19 bases not matched to a gene. The sample holds a few counts of this clone. Antigen unknown. General study points: Most TCR sequences were rare, but some public TCRs occurred in many donors. Likely technical artifact: a cluster of highly shared sequence variants.

The PCR employed 60 Vbeta primers together with 13 Jbeta primers. TCRdb keeps only in-frame clones here, not all; method: immunoSEQ multiplex PCR. The sample yields 100,000 to 150,000 clones, more than 60% seen once. The source material was PBMCs. The chain uses TRBV6-5 and TRBJ2-1; 7 nucleotides agree with TRBD2. The clonotype was recovered from a woman aged 55 to 70 in good health and CMV-seropositive. The CDR3 coding sequence is TGTGCCGTCGTCGGGGCGGGAGCCGATGTGAGTGAGCAGTTCTTC. Protein product: CAVVGAGADVSEQFF.